This TCR beta chain appears in the sequencing data of a study of blood T cell repertoires in COVID-19. The overall study: Spain, Italy and the United States supplied samples that represented acute and convalescent COVID-19. The cDNA or gDNA used as material had been derived from T cells, B-cell-depleted T cells, or PBMCs.

Looked up from germline, CDR1 is SGHRS and CDR2 is YFSETQ. Trimming stripped 0 bases from V and 0 bases from J, with 15 bases between. The length of the CDR3 is 17 residues. Authors' analysis steps: By means of reference gene primer amplification, nucleated cell counts were estimated. This table comes from immunoSEQ multiplex PCR, and its TCRdb copy is limited to in-frame clones, with some not included. V, J and clone size are those of that table, while D and trimming were read from the DNA. Altogether 20,000 or so clones are present, 70% to 90% being singletons, with the ten largest covering roughly 7.1%.

Sequencing was done on a sample of peripheral blood. This receptor was obtained from a human donor with active COVID-19. The donor label of this sample is uncertain. The chain carries TRBV5-1 and TRBJ1-1; TRBD1 is a possible D gene (5 bases). The CDR3 nucleotides read TGCGCCAGCAGCTTGGGGGGCCCCCGTTTAATGAACACTGAAGCTTTCTTT. It translates to CASSLGGPRLMNTEAFF.